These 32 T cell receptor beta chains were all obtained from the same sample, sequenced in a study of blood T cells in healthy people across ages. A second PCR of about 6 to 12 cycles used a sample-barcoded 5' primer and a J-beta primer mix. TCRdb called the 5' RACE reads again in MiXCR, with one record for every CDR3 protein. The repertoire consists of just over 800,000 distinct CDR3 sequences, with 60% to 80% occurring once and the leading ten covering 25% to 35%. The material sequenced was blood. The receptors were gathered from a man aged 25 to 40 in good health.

The CDR3 protein is CSARSASFAYEQYF. CDR3 DNA sequence: TGCAGTGCTAGATCTGCTTCGTTCGCCTACGAGCAGTACTTC. The V and J genes are TRBV20-1 and TRBJ2-5; no clear D. The J call may be wrong; the DNA end is better matched by TRBJ2-7. Germline-derived CDR1 and CDR2 are DFQATT and SNEGSKA (reference sequence). The CDR3 spans 14 residues.

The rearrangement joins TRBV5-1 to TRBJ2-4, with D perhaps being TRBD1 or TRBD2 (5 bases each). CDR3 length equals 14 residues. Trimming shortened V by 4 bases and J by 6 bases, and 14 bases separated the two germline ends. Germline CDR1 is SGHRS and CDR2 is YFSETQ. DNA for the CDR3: TGCGCCAGCAGCCAAGGACGGGGCTTAAACATTCAGTACTTC. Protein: CASSQGRGLNIQYF.

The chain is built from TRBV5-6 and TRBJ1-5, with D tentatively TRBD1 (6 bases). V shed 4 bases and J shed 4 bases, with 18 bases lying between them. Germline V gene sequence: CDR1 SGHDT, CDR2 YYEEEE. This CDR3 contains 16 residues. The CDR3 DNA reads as TGTGCCAGCAGCCAGAGTCCTATACAGGGTAATCAGCCCCAGCATTTT. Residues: CASSQSPIQGNQPQHF.

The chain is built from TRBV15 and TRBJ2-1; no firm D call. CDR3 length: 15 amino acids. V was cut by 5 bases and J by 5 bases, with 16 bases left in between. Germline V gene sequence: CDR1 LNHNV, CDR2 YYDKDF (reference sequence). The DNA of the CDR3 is TGTGCCACCAGCCTCATGAGGTACACGGACAATGAGCAGTTCTTC. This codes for CATSLMRYTDNEQFF.

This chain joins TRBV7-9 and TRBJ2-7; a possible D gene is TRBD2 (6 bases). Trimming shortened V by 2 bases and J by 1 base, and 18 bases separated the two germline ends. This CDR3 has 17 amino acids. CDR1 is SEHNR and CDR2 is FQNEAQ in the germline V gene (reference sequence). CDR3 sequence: CASSLSIAGRESYEQYF. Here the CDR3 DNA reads TGTGCCAGCAGCTTATCGATTGCGGGGCGCGAGTCCTACGAGCAGTACTTC.

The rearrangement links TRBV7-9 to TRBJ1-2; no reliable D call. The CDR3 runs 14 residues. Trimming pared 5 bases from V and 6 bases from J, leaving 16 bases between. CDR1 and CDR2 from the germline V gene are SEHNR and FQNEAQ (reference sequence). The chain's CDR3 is CASSDRPPDDGYTF. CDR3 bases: TGTGCCAGCAGCGACCGCCCTCCTGACGATGGCTACACCTTC.

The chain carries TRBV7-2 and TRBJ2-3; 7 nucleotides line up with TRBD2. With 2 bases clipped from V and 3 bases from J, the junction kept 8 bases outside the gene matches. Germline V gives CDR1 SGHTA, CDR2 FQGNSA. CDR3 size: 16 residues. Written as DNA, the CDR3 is TGTGCCAGCAGCTTATGGGTAGCGGGCTGGACAGATACGCAGTATTTT. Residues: CASSLWVAGWTDTQYF.

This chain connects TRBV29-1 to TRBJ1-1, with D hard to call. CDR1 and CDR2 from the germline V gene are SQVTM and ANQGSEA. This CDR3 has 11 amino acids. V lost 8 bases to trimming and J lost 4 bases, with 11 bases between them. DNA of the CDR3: TGCAGCACCCGGAGGAGCACTGAAGCTTTCTTT. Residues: CSTRRSTEAFF.

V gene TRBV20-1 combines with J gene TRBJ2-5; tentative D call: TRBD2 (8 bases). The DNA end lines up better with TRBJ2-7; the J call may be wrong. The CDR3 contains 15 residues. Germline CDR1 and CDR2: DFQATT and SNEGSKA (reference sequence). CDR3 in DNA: TGCAGTGCTAGAGTCGGGACAGCGGGAGTATACGAGCAGTACTTC. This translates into CSARVGTAGVYEQYF.

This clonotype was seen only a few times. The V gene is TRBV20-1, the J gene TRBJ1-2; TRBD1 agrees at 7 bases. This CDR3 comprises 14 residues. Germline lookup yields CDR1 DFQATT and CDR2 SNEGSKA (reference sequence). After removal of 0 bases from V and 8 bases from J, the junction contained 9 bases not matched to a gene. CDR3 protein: CSAREPDRTGGYTF. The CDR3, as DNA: TGCAGTGCTAGAGAGCCGGACAGGACGGGGGGCTACACCTTC.

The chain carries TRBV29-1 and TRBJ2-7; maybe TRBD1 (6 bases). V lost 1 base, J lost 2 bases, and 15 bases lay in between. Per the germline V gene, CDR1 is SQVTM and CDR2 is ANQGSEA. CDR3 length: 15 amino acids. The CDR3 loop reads CSVEARTALTYEQYF. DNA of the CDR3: TGCAGCGTTGAAGCCCGGACAGCGCTAACCTACGAGCAGTACTTC.

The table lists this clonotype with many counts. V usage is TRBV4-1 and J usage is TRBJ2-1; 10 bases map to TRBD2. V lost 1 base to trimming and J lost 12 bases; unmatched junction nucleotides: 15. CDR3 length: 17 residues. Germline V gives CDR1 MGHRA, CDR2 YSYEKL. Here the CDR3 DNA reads TGCGCCAGCAGCCAAGTGGATATGGGACTAGCGTTAACCGGGCAGTTCTTC. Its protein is CASSQVDMGLALTGQFF.

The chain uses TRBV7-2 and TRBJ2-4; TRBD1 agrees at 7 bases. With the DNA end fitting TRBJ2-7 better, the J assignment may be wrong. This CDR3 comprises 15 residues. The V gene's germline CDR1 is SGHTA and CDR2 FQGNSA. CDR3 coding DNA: TGTGCCAGCAGCTCCTCCGGGACAGACTCCTACGAGCAGTACTTC. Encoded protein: CASSSSGTDSYEQYF.

The CDR3 DNA sequence: TGCAGCCCCAGTCCGGGCCGGCAGTACTTC. This codes for CSPSPGRQYF. The chain couples TRBV29-1 to TRBJ2-5; D uncertain. CDR1 is SQVTM and CDR2 is ANQGSEA in the germline V gene. The CDR3 is 10 residues long. The V end lost 8 bases, the J end lost 11 bases, and 15 bases lay between the germline ends. Combining the CDR3 with reference TRBV29-1 and TRBJ2-5 gives the whole variable domain SAVISQKPSRDICQRGTSLTIQCQVDSQVTMMFWYRQQPGQSLTLIATANQGSEATYESGFVIDKFPISRPNLTFSTLTVSNMSPEDSSIYLCSPSPGRQYFGPGTRLLVL.

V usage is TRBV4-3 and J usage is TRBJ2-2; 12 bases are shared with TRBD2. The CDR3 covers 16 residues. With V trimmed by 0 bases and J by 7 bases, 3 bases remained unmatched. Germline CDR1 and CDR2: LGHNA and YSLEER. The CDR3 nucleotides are TGCGCCAGCAGCCAAGAACCTAGCGGGGGGGGCGGGGAGCTGTTTTTT. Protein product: CASSQEPSGGGGELFF.

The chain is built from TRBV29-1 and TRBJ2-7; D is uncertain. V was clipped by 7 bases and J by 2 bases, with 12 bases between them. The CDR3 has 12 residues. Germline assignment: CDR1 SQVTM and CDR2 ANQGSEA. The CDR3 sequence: CSAAYKTYEQYF. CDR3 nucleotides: TGCAGCGCCGCCTATAAGACCTACGAGCAGTACTTC.

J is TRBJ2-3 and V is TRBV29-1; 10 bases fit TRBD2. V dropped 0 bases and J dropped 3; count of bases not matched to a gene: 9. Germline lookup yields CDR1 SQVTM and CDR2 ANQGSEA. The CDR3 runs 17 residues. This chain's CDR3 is CSVEDLFGLAVTDTQYF. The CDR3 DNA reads TGCAGCGTTGAAGATCTCTTCGGACTAGCGGTGACAGATACGCAGTATTTT.

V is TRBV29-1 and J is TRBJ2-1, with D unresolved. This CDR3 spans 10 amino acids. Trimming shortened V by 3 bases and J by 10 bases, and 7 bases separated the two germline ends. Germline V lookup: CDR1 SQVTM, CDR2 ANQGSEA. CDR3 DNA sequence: TGCAGCGTTGATTGGGGAGAGCAGTTCTTC. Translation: CSVDWGEQFF.

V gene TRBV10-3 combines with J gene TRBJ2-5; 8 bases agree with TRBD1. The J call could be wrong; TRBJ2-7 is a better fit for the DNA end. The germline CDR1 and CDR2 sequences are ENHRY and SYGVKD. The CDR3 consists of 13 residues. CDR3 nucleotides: TGTGCCACAGTGACAGGGGTATCGGACGAGCAGTACTTC. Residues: CATVTGVSDEQYF.

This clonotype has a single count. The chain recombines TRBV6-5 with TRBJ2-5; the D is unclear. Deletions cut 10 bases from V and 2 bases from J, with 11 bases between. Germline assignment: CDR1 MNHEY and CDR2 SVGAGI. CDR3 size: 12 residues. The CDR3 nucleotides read TGTGCCATCGGACGGGTACAAGAGACCCAGTACTTC. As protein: CAIGRVQETQYF.

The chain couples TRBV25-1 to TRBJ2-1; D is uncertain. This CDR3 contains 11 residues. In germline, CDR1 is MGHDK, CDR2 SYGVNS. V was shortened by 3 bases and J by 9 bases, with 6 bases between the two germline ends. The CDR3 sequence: CASSEEGEQFF. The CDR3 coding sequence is TGTGCCAGCAGTGAGGAAGGTGAGCAGTTCTTC.

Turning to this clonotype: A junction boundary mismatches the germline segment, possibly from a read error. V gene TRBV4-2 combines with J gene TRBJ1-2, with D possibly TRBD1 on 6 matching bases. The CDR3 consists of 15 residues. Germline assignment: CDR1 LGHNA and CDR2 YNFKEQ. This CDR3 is CASNQVGGDGYGYTF. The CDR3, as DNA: TGTGCCAGCAACCAAGTAGGGGGGGACGGCTATGGCTACACCTTC.

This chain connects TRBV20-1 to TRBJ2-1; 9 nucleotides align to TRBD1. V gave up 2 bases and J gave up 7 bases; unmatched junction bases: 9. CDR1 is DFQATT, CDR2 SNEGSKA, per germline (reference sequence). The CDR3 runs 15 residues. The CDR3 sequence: CSARSTGGNYNEQFF. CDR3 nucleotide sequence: TGCAGTGCTAGATCGACAGGGGGGAACTATAATGAGCAGTTCTTC.

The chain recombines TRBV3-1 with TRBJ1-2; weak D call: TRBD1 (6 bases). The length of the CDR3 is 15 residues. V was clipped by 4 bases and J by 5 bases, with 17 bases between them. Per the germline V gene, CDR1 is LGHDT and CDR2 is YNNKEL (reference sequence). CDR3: CASSPGGGGIYGYTF. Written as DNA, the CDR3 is TGTGCCAGCAGCCCCGGTGGAGGGGGAATTTATGGCTACACCTTC.

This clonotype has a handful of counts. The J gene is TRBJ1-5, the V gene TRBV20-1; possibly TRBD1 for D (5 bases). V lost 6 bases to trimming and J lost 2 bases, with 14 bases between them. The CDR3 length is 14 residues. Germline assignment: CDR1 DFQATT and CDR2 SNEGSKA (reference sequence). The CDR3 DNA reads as TGCAGTGCCATTCTGGGGCAAGGCAATCAGCCCCAGCATTTT. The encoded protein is CSAILGQGNQPQHF.

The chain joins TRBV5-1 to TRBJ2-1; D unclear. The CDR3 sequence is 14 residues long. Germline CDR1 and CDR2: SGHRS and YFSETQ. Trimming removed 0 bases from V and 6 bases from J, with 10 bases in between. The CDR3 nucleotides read TGCGCCAGCAGCTTGGCAAAAGAGACCAATGAGCAGTTCTTC. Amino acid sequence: CASSLAKETNEQFF.

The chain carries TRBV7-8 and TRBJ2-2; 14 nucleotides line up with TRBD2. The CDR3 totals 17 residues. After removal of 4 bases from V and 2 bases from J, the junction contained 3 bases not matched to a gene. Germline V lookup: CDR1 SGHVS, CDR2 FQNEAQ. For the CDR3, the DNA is TGTGCCAGCAGCTGGACTAGCGGGGGGCGTAACACCGGGGAGCTGTTTTTT. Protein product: CASSWTSGGRNTGELFF.

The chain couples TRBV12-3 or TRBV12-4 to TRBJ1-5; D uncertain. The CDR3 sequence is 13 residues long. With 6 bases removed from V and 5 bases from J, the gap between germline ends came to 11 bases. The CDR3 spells CASSLTHDQPQHF. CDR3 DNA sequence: TGTGCCAGCAGCCTCACCCACGATCAGCCCCAGCATTTT.

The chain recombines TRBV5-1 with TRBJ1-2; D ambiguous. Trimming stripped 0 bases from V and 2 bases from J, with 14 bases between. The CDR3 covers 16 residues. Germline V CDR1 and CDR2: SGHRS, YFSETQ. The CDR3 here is CASSLVTAPTNYGYTF. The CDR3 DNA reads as TGCGCCAGCAGCTTGGTTACAGCACCCACCAACTATGGCTACACCTTC.

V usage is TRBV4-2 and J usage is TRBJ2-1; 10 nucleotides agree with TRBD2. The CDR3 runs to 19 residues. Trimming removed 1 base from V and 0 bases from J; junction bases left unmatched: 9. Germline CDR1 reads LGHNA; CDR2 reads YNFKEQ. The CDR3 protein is CASSQARGSGGPSYNEQFF. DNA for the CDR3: TGTGCCAGCAGCCAAGCCAGGGGTAGCGGGGGGCCCTCCTACAATGAGCAGTTCTTC.

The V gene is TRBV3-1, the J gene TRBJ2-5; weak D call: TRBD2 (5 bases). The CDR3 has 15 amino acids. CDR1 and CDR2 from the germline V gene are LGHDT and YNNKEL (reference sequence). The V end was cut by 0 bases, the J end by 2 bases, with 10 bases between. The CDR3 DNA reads TGTGCCAGCAGCCAAGAGACGGGGTCTCAAGAGACCCAGTACTTC. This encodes CASSQETGSQETQYF.

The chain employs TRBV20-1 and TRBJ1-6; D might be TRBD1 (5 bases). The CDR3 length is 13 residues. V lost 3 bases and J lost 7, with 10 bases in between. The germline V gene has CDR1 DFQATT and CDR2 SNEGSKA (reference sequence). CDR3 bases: TGCAGTGCTAGGACAGTTCTGAATTCACCCCTCCACTTT. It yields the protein CSARTVLNSPLHF.